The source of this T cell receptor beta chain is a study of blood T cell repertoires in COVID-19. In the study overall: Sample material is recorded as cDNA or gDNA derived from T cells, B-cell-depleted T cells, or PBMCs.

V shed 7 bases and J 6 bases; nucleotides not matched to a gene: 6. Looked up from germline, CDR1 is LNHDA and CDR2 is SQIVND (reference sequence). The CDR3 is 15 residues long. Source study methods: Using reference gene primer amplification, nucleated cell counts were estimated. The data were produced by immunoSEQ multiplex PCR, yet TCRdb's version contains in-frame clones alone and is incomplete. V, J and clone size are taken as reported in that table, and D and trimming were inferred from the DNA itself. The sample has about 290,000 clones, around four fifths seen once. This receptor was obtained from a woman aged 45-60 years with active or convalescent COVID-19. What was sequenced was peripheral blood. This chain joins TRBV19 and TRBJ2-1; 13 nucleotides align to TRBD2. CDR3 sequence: CASTPLAGGPNEQFF. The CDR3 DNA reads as TGTGCCAGTACCCCACTAGCGGGAGGGCCCAATGAGCAGTTCTTC.